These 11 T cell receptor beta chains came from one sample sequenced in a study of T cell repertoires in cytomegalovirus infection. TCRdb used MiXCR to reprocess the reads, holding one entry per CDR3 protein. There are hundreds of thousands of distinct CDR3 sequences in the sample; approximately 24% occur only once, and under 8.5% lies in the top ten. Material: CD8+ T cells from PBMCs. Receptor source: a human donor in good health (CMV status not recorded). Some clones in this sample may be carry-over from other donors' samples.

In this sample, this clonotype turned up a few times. In DNA, the CDR3 is TGTGCCAGCATCAGGTCAGCAGATACGCAGTATTTT. It translates to CASIRSADTQYF. V is TRBV2 and J is TRBJ2-3; D ambiguous. This CDR3 spans 12 amino acids. Between the trimmed V and J ends, which lost 7 bases and 4 bases, there was a span of 9 bases. The germline V gene encodes CDR1 SNHLY and CDR2 FYNNEI. Full variable domain (remainder filled in from reference TRBV2 and TRBJ2-3): EPEVTQTPSHQVTQMGQEVILRCVPISNHLYFYWYRQILGQKVEFLVSFYNNEISEKSEIFDDQFSVERPDGSNFTLKIRSTKLEDSAMYFCASIRSADTQYFGPGTRLTVL.

The CDR3 coding sequence is TGTGCCAGCAGTCCCGATCAGCCCCAGCATTTT. It yields the protein CASSPDQPQHF. The chain employs TRBV28 and TRBJ1-5; D is ambiguous. The CDR3 extends over 11 amino acids. With 5 bases removed from V and 5 bases from J, the gap between germline ends came to 4 bases. Germline V CDR1 and CDR2: MDHEN, SYDVKM.

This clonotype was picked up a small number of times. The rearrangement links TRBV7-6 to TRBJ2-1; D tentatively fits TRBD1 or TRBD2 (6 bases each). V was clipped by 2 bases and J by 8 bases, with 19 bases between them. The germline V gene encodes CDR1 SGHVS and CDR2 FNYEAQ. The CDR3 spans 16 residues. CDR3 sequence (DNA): TGTGCCAGCAGCTTATCCCGCCGTAGGGGGGAGGATGAGCAGTTCTTC. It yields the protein CASSLSRRRGEDEQFF.

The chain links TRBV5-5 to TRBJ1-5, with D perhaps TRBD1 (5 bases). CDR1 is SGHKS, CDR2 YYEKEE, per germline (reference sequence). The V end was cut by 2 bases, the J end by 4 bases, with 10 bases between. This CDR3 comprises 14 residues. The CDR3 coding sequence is TGTGCCAGCAGCTTCTCCGGGACGAATCAGCCCCAGCATTTT. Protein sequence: CASSFSGTNQPQHF.

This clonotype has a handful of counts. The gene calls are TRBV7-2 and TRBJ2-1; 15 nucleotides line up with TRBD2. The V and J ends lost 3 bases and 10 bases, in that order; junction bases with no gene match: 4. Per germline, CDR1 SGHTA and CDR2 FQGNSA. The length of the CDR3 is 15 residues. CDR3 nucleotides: TGTGCCAGCAGCTTCGGACTAGCGGGGGGGAGGGAGCAGTTCTTC. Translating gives CASSFGLAGGREQFF.

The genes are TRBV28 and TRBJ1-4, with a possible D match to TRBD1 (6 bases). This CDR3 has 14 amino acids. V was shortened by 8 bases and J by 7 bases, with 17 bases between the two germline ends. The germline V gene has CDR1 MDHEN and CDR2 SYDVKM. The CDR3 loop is CASRKDSTSEKLFF. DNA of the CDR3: TGTGCCAGCCGTAAGGACAGCACGAGTGAAAAACTGTTTTTT.

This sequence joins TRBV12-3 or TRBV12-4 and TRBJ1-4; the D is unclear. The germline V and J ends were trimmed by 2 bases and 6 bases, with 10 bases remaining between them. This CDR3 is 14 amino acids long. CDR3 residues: CASSLTDGHEKLFF. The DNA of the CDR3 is TGTGCCAGCAGTTTAACGGACGGCCATGAAAAACTGTTTTTT.

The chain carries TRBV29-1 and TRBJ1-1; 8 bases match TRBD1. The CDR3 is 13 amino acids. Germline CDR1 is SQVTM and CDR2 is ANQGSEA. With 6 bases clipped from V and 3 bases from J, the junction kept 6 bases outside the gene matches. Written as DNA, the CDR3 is TGCAGCGTCAAGCCGACAGGGGACACTGAAGCTTTCTTT. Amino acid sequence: CSVKPTGDTEAFF.

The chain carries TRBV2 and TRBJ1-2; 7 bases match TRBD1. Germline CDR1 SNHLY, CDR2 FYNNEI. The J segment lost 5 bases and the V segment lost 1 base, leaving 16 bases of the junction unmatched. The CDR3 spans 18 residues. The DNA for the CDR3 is TGTGCCAGCAGTGAAGATTCGGAGACAGGGCGACGTATTTATGGCTACACCTTC. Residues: CASSEDSETGRRIYGYTF.

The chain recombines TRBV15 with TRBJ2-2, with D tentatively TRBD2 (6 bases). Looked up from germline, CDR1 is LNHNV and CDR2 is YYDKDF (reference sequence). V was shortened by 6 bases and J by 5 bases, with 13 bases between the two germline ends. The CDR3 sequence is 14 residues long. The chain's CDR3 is CATSRGGETGELFF. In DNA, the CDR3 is TGTGCCACCAGTCGAGGAGGGGAGACCGGGGAGCTGTTTTTT.

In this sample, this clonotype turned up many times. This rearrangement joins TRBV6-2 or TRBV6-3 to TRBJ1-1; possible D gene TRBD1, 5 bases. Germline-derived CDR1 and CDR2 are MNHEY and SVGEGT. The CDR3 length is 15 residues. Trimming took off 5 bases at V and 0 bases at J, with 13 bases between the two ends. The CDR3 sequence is CASSHRREVNTEAFF. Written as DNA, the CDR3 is TGTGCCAGCAGTCACCGCAGGGAGGTGAACACTGAAGCTTTCTTT.